This passage covers 13 T cell receptor beta chains from one sample sequenced in a study of cytomegalovirus exposure and HLA in healthy donors. Clones were read by immunoSEQ multiplex PCR, and TCRdb kept only the in-frame ones, dropping some. The data hold fewer than 85,000 clones, with roughly 92% observed a single time. What was sequenced was PBMCs. The receptor source for this set is a woman aged 18-29 years in good health and CMV-seronegative.

The genes are TRBV6-1 and TRBJ1-2; TRBD1 might be the D (5 bases). V was clipped by 3 bases and J by 2 bases, with 7 bases between them. CDR1 and CDR2 from the germline V gene are MNHNS and SASEGT. CDR3 length: 13 residues. The CDR3 coding sequence is TGTGCCAGCAGTGAGGGGCGGAACTATGGCTACACCTTC. Its protein is CASSEGRNYGYTF.

The chain joins TRBV9 to TRBJ2-2; the match to TRBD1 covers 8 bases. The CDR3 runs to 17 residues. The germline CDR1 and CDR2 sequences are SGDLS and YYNGEE. The junction had 8 bases not matched to a gene; V was cut back by 0 bases and J by 4 bases. The CDR3 nucleotides read TGTGCCAGCAGCGTAGCTTGGGACAGGTTTGGCACCGGGGAGCTGTTTTTT. Amino acids: CASSVAWDRFGTGELFF.

V gene TRBV6-6 combines with J gene TRBJ1-6; D is unclear. Germline loops: CDR1 MNHNY, CDR2 SVGAGI (reference sequence). The CDR3 is 14 residues long. V was pared by 0 bases and J by 6 bases, with 6 bases between. CDR3 sequence: CASSYSSVNSPLHF. DNA of the CDR3: TGTGCCAGCAGTTACTCGAGTGTTAATTCACCCCTCCACTTT.

Points on this clone: Other DNA sequences in this sample translate to the same CDR3. In DNA form, the CDR3 reads TGTGCCAGCAGCTTAAGGGGAAACCAGCCCCAGCATTTT. Translated: CASSLRGNQPQHF. The rearrangement links TRBV7-2 to TRBJ1-5; possibly TRBD1 for D (5 bases). V lost 2 bases to trimming and J lost 7 bases, with 9 bases between them. The germline V gene has CDR1 SGHTA and CDR2 FQGNSA. This CDR3 has 13 residues.

The chain joins TRBV19 to TRBJ1-1; D is ambiguous. The germline CDR1 and CDR2 sequences are LNHDA and SQIVND (reference sequence). V lost 0 bases to trimming and J lost 4 bases, with 9 bases between them. The CDR3 is 14 residues long. CDR3 residues: CASSIDPEGTEAFF. The DNA for the CDR3 is TGTGCCAGTAGTATAGATCCGGAGGGCACTGAAGCTTTCTTT.

The J gene is TRBJ2-5, the V gene TRBV18, with a tentative D call TRBD1 (6 bases). V was trimmed by 6 bases and J by 5 bases, leaving 10 bases between them. Per the germline V gene, CDR1 is KGHSH and CDR2 is LQKENI. The CDR3 has 12 residues. Written as DNA, the CDR3 is TGTGCCAGCTCCCTCAGGGGCGAGACCCAGTACTTC. It codes for CASSLRGETQYF.

The V call is TRBV25-1, the J call TRBJ1-2, with TRBD1 as a possible D gene (6 bases). Trimming removed 1 base at V and 3 bases at J, with 12 bases between. Germline CDR1 is MGHDK and CDR2 is SYGVNS. The CDR3 sequence is 15 residues long. The CDR3 region is CASSESARGYYGYTF. DNA of the CDR3: TGTGCCAGCAGTGAATCGGCCAGGGGTTACTATGGCTACACCTTC.

This clone was counted a single time. The V call is TRBV28, the J call TRBJ1-2; 7 nucleotides align to TRBD1. The junction had 9 bases not matched to a gene; V was cut back by 2 bases and J by 6 bases. From germline, CDR1 is MDHEN and CDR2 SYDVKM. The CDR3 contains 15 residues. The CDR3 loop is CASSLTRAGGHGYTF. The CDR3 DNA follows: TGTGCCAGCAGTTTAACTAGGGCAGGGGGGCATGGCTACACCTTC.

This rearrangement joins TRBV6-6 to TRBJ2-7; 11 bases agree with TRBD2. V shed 0 bases, J shed 3 bases, and the junction held 4 bases outside the gene matches. This CDR3 is built from 16 residues. Germline CDR1 and CDR2: MNHNY and SVGAGI (reference sequence). CDR3 sequence (DNA): TGTGCCAGCAGTTACTCGAGACTAGCGGGGAACTACGAGCAGTACTTC. Amino acid sequence: CASSYSRLAGNYEQYF.

J is TRBJ2-1 and V is TRBV7-9; D is undetermined. CDR1 is SEHNR, CDR2 FQNEAQ, per germline (reference sequence). The V end was cut by 1 base, the J end by 6 bases, with 10 bases between. The CDR3 extends over 14 amino acids. CDR3 residues: CASSLESLSNEQFF. CDR3 bases: TGTGCCAGCAGCTTAGAGTCCCTGAGCAATGAGCAGTTCTTC.

The genes are TRBV19 and TRBJ1-5, with 7 positions matching TRBD1. With 7 bases clipped from V and 4 bases from J, the junction kept 10 bases outside the gene matches. Germline assignment: CDR1 LNHDA and CDR2 SQIVND (reference sequence). This CDR3 has 15 amino acids. CDR3 sequence reads: CASTISGGTNQPQHF. CDR3 DNA sequence: TGTGCCAGTACCATATCAGGGGGGACTAATCAGCCCCAGCATTTT.

The genes are TRBV15 and TRBJ2-2, with D hard to call. V was shortened by 0 bases and J by 3 bases, with 8 bases between the two germline ends. Germline assignment: CDR1 LNHNV and CDR2 YYDKDF (reference sequence). CDR3 length: 15 amino acids. The DNA of the CDR3 is TGTGCCACCAGCAGAGAAGGAACAGACACCGGGGAGCTGTTTTTT. Translation: CATSREGTDTGELFF. Drawing the rest from reference TRBV15 and TRBJ2-2, the complete variable domain is DAMVIQNPRYQVTQFGKPVTLSCSQTLNHNVMYWYQQKSSQAPKLLFHYYDKDFNNEADTPDNFQSRRPNTSFCFLDIRSPGLGDTAMYLCATSREGTDTGELFFGEGSRLTVL.

The chain is built from TRBV5-4 and TRBJ1-1, with D perhaps matching TRBD1 (5 bases). Germline CDR1 reads SGHNT; CDR2 reads YYREEE (reference sequence). The CDR3 has 14 amino acids. Trimming cost V 0 bases and J 3 bases, with 9 bases left between them. The CDR3 coding sequence is TGTGCCAGCAGCTTGGCGATAGGGGACACTGAAGCTTTCTTT. Amino acid sequence: CASSLAIGDTEAFF. Using reference TRBV5-4 and TRBJ1-1 for the parts outside the CDR3, the full variable domain is ETGVTQSPTHLIKTRGQQVTLRCSSQSGHNTVSWYQQALGQGPQFIFQYYREEENGRGNFPPRFSGLQFPNYSSELNVNALELDDSALYLCASSLAIGDTEAFFGQGTRLTVV.